These T cell receptor beta chains were read from a single sample in a study of T cell repertoires in cytomegalovirus infection. TCRdb fed the reads into MiXCR, producing one record per CDR3 protein. The sample lists roughly 230,000 distinct CDR3 sequences, 15% to 20% occurring once. The sample consisted of CD8+ T cells from PBMCs. The receptor set was obtained from a human donor in good health (CMV status not recorded). Some clones in this sample may be carry-over from other donors' samples. The CDR3 runs from the conserved cysteine through the conserved F or W. A D gene is named only where the DNA matches it firmly. The size of a clone is reported for some rows only, either as once, few or many, or as a class for expanded clones.

j_call: TRBJ2-1
d_call: TRBD1
clone_size: few
v_call: TRBV25-1
cdr3_aa: CASSESGQGNEQFF
cdr3_nt: TGTGCCAGCAGTGAGAGTGGACAGGGCAATGAGCAGTTCTTC

j_call: TRBJ2-7
d_call: -
clone_size: many
v_call: TRBV7-6
cdr3_aa: CASSPTGPFSYEQYF
cdr3_nt: TGTGCCAGCAGCCCGACAGGCCCGTTCTCCTACGAGCAGTACTTC

j_call: TRBJ2-7
d_call: TRBD2
clone_size: -
v_call: TRBV7-2
cdr3_aa: CASSLAWLAGPSYEQYF
cdr3_nt: TGTGCCAGCAGCTTAGCGTGGCTAGCGGGGCCCTCCTACGAGCAGTACTTC

j_call: TRBJ2-3
d_call: -
clone_size: -
v_call: TRBV5-1
cdr3_aa: CASSLHFTDTQYF
cdr3_nt: TGCGCCAGCAGCTTGCACTTCACAGATACGCAGTATTTT

j_call: TRBJ1-5
d_call: -
clone_size: -
v_call: TRBV7-9
cdr3_aa: CASSFSAAAQPQHF
cdr3_nt: TGTGCCAGCAGCTTCTCGGCAGCGGCTCAGCCCCAGCATTTT

j_call: TRBJ1-1
d_call: -
clone_size: many
v_call: TRBV5-1
cdr3_aa: CASSLVMSGNTEAFF
cdr3_nt: TGCGCCAGCAGCTTGGTGATGTCGGGGAACACTGAAGCTTTCTTT

j_call: TRBJ1-1
d_call: TRBD1
clone_size: many
v_call: TRBV12-3/TRBV12-4
cdr3_aa: CASIQGQAFF
cdr3_nt: TGTGCCAGCATACAGGGGCAAGCTTTCTTT

j_call: TRBJ1-6
d_call: -
clone_size: few
v_call: TRBV6-1
cdr3_aa: CASTESPGIGSPLHF
cdr3_nt: TGTGCCAGCACAGAAAGTCCAGGAATAGGATCACCCCTCCACTTT

j_call: TRBJ1-2
d_call: -
clone_size: -
v_call: TRBV25-1
cdr3_aa: CASSEPGDYGYTF
cdr3_nt: TGTGCCAGCAGTGAACCGGGGGACTATGGCTACACCTTC

j_call: TRBJ2-7
d_call: -
clone_size: -
v_call: TRBV4-1
cdr3_aa: CASSQVTADTYEQYF
cdr3_nt: TGCGCCAGCAGCCAAGTAACAGCGGACACCTACGAGCAGTACTTC

j_call: TRBJ1-5
d_call: -
clone_size: -
v_call: TRBV6-5
cdr3_aa: CASSYGVDQPQHF
cdr3_nt: TGTGCCAGCAGTTACGGGGTGGATCAGCCCCAGCATTTT

j_call: TRBJ2-7
d_call: -
clone_size: -
v_call: TRBV28
cdr3_aa: CASSTVEPSYEQYF
cdr3_nt: TGTGCCAGCAGTACCGTTGAACCCTCCTACGAGCAGTACTTC

j_call: TRBJ2-1
d_call: -
clone_size: -
v_call: TRBV7-8
cdr3_aa: CASSLSAGAPGEQFF
cdr3_nt: TGTGCCAGCAGCTTAAGTGCGGGGGCGCCTGGTGAGCAGTTCTTC

j_call: TRBJ2-2
d_call: -
clone_size: -
v_call: TRBV28
cdr3_aa: CASSSSPPLDGELFF
cdr3_nt: TGTGCCAGCAGTTCCTCCCCCCCGCTAGACGGGGAGCTGTTTTTT

j_call: TRBJ2-5
d_call: -
clone_size: -
v_call: TRBV3-1
cdr3_aa: CASKVLEGETQYF
cdr3_nt: TGTGCCAGCAAGGTTTTGGAGGGAGAGACCCAGTACTTC

j_call: TRBJ2-3
d_call: TRBD2
clone_size: -
v_call: TRBV7-9
cdr3_aa: CASVSGGGTRTQYF
cdr3_nt: TGTGCCAGCGTGTCCGGGGGGGGAACACGTACGCAGTATTTT

j_call: TRBJ2-7
d_call: -
clone_size: -
v_call: TRBV23-1
cdr3_aa: CASSRNFGLVDHEQYF
cdr3_nt: TGCGCCAGCAGTCGGAATTTCGGGCTCGTGGACCACGAGCAGTACTTC

j_call: TRBJ2-2
d_call: -
clone_size: -
v_call: TRBV12-5
cdr3_aa: CASGLSTGTLNTGELFF
cdr3_nt: TGTGCTAGTGGTTTGTCAACCGGGACGCTGAACACCGGGGAGCTGTTTTTT

j_call: TRBJ2-7
d_call: -
clone_size: few
v_call: TRBV7-9
cdr3_aa: CASTQSYEQYF
cdr3_nt: TGTGCCAGCACTCAGTCGTACGAGCAGTACTTC